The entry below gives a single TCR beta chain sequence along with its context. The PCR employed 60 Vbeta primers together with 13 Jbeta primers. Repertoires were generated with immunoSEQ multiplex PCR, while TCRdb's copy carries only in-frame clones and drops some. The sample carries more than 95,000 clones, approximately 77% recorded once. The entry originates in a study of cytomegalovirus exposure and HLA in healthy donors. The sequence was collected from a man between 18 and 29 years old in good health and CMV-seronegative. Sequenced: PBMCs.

For the CDR3, the DNA is TGTGCTAGTGGTTTGGCTCCGGGACAGGGTTTATGTGGCTACACCTTC. Encoded protein: CASGLAPGQGLCGYTF. The chain carries TRBV12-5 and TRBJ1-2, with 9 positions matching TRBD1. Per germline, CDR1 LGHNT and CDR2 FRNRAP. V gave up 1 base and J gave up 7 bases; unmatched junction bases: 10. The CDR3 length is 16 residues.